The entry that follows covers one TCR beta chain sequence. CDR1 SEHNR and CDR2 FQNEAQ come from the germline V gene (reference sequence). Trimming removed 5 bases at V and 0 bases at J, with 10 bases between. The CDR3 is 14 amino acids. These data originate in a study of blood T cell repertoires in COVID-19. Sequencing was performed with immunoSEQ multiplex PCR; in TCRdb, only in-frame clones are kept and a portion is missing. This table has under 150,000 clones, less than 90% appearing once. This rearrangement joins TRBV7-9 to TRBJ1-1; D unclear. The sample consisted of PBMCs or T cells enriched from blood (not recorded which). The receptor's source is a woman in her forties or fifties who had recovered from COVID-19. This CDR3 is CASSPGGLNTEAFF. DNA of the CDR3: TGTGCCAGCAGCCCCGGTGGTCTGAACACTGAAGCTTTCTTT.